Described below is a single TCR beta chain sequence and its context. The record originates from a study of blood T cell repertoires in COVID-19. The protocol was immunoSEQ multiplex PCR, while the TCRdb copy is restricted to in-frame clones and leaves out a portion. This sample has under 300,000 clones, with approximately 86% found just once. Per germline, CDR1 MDHEN and CDR2 SYDVKM. J lost 4 bases, V lost 5 bases, and 7 bases had no gene match. The CDR3 consists of 15 residues. The chain combines TRBV28 with TRBJ2-7; 11 nucleotides agree with TRBD2. Sequenced input: PBMCs or T cells enriched from blood (not recorded which). The clonotype was recovered from a woman between 40 and 55 years old with acute COVID-19. CDR3 sequence reads: CASSNSGRAGYEQYF. The CDR3 DNA reads as TGTGCCAGCAGTAATAGCGGGAGGGCCGGGTACGAGCAGTACTTC.